A single sample gave rise to the 11 T cell receptor beta chains below, sequenced in a study of T cell changes during pregnancy in multiple sclerosis. Data came from immunoSEQ multiplex PCR; TCRdb stores just in-frame clones and leaves some out. This table has 55,000 to 70,000 clones, over 90% appearing once. The material was CD4+ T cells from peripheral blood mononuclear cells, obtained after pregnancy. These receptors all stem from a female donor with multiple sclerosis, enrolled in a pregnancy study.

The chain recombines TRBV15 with TRBJ2-7, with 12 bases that match TRBD1. V was pared by 5 bases and J by 5 bases, with 10 bases of the junction left unmatched. The CDR3 has 16 amino acids. Germline V lookup: CDR1 LNHNV, CDR2 YYDKDF (reference sequence). CDR3 region: CATSPTGQGAVDEQYF. The CDR3 DNA sequence: TGTGCCACCAGCCCGACGGGACAGGGGGCAGTGGACGAGCAGTACTTC. The variable domain in full, completed from reference TRBV15 and TRBJ2-7, reads DAMVIQNPRYQVTQFGKPVTLSCSQTLNHNVMYWYQQKSSQAPKLLFHYYDKDFNNEADTPDNFQSRRPNTSFCFLDIRSPGLGDTAMYLCATSPTGQGAVDEQYFGPGTRLTVT.

The gene calls are TRBV5-1 and TRBJ1-1, with 7 bases aligning to TRBD1. There are 13 residues in the CDR3. Germline trimming cut 2 bases from V and 10 bases from J; bases unmatched to any gene: 8. Germline-derived CDR1 and CDR2 are SGHRS and YFSETQ. For the CDR3, the DNA is TGCGCCAGCAGCTTTCGAGGGGGCGGTGGAGCTTTCTTT. It encodes CASSFRGGGGAFF.

The chain has TRBV13 and TRBJ1-1; D unclear. The CDR3 consists of 14 residues. Between the trimmed V and J ends, which lost 1 base and 5 bases, there was a span of 11 bases. CDR1 PRHDT and CDR2 FYEKMQ come from the germline V gene (reference sequence). As DNA, the CDR3 is TGTGCCAGCAGCTTAGTCGCCCTCCGGACTGAAGCTTTCTTT. Its translation: CASSLVALRTEAFF.

This clone was detected a few times. V usage is TRBV11-2 and J usage is TRBJ1-1; no reliable D call. Per germline, CDR1 SGHAT and CDR2 FQNNGV. The CDR3 totals 15 residues. Trimming pared 1 base from V and 5 bases from J, leaving 14 bases between. CDR3 nucleotides: TGTGCCAGCAGCTTAGTTCGGGGAGCGAGAACTGAAGCTTTCTTT. Protein sequence: CASSLVRGARTEAFF.

V gene TRBV2 combines with J gene TRBJ2-7; 11 nucleotides match TRBD2. The CDR3 sequence is 17 residues long. Germline assignment: CDR1 SNHLY and CDR2 FYNNEI. J lost 1 base, V lost 3 bases, and 8 bases had no gene match. The CDR3 here is CASSDSILAGVSYEQYF. The CDR3 DNA is TGTGCCAGCAGTGACAGCATACTAGCGGGGGTTTCCTACGAGCAGTACTTC.

The chain recombines TRBV5-1 with TRBJ2-1; TRBD1 matches 8 bases. From germline, CDR1 is SGHRS and CDR2 YFSETQ. CDR3 size: 21 residues. With V trimmed by 2 bases and J by 0 bases, 19 bases remained unmatched. CDR3 residues: CASSFGTDRGPVWSSYNEQFF. CDR3 DNA: TGCGCCAGCAGCTTTGGTACCGACAGGGGACCGGTCTGGAGCTCCTACAATGAGCAGTTCTTC.

This chain links TRBV5-1 with TRBJ2-7; no clear D. Looked up from germline, CDR1 is SGHRS and CDR2 is YFSETQ. The CDR3 consists of 15 residues. Trimming cost V 4 bases and J 2 bases, with 16 bases left between them. The CDR3 region has the DNA TGCGCCAGCAGCCCAGAAGGAACTACTACCTACGAGCAGTACTTC. It encodes CASSPEGTTTYEQYF.

Only one count was recorded for this clone. This rearrangement joins TRBV19 to TRBJ1-2, with D possibly being TRBD1 (5 bases). Per the germline V gene, CDR1 is LNHDA and CDR2 is SQIVND (reference sequence). The CDR3 spans 15 residues. Trimming took off 5 bases at V and 4 bases at J, with 17 bases between the two ends. The CDR3 reads CASSATPTARYGYTF. The CDR3 nucleotides are TGTGCCAGTAGTGCAACTCCGACAGCCCGCTATGGCTACACCTTC. Together with reference TRBV19 and TRBJ1-2, the CDR3 gives the full variable domain: DGGITQSPKYLFRKEGQNVTLSCEQNLNHDAMYWYRQDPGQGLRLIYYSQIVNDFQKGDIAEGYSVSREKKESFPLTVTSAQKNPTAFYLCASSATPTARYGYTFGSGTRLTVV.

The chain employs TRBV5-4 and TRBJ2-5; 13 bases are shared with TRBD2. The ends lost 3 bases at V and 5 bases at J; junction bases unmatched: 7. CDR3 length equals 16 residues. Germline V gene lookup returns CDR1 SGHNT and CDR2 YYREEE (reference sequence). The CDR3 DNA sequence: TGTGCCAGCAGCTCCGGCGAGACTAGCGGGAGGGAGACCCAGTACTTC. As protein: CASSSGETSGRETQYF.

This clone was seen just once. Other DNA sequences from this sample encode an identical CDR3 as well. The chain links TRBV19 to TRBJ2-2; unclear D gene. V dropped 3 bases and J dropped 2 bases, with 7 bases sitting between them. This CDR3 is built from 14 residues. Germline lookup yields CDR1 LNHDA and CDR2 SQIVND (reference sequence). In nucleotides, the CDR3 is TGTGCCAGTAGTATTTCTAGTAACACCGGGGAGCTGTTTTTT. It encodes CASSISSNTGELFF.

V is TRBV6-4 and J is TRBJ1-1, with 10 nucleotides matching TRBD1. Germline trimming cut 5 bases from V and 0 bases from J; bases unmatched to any gene: 12. The germline V gene encodes CDR1 MRHNA and CDR2 SNTAGT. This CDR3 has 18 residues. The CDR3 DNA follows: TGTGCCAGCAGTCCTACACCGGGACAGGGGATATTGAACACTGAAGCTTTCTTT. Translation: CASSPTPGQGILNTEAFF.